These T cell receptor beta chains were read from a single sample in a study of tumor-infiltrating lymphocytes in localized non-small cell lung cancer. Repertoires were generated with immunoSEQ multiplex PCR, while TCRdb's copy carries only in-frame clones and drops some. The repertoire holds 15,000 or so clones, with approximately 85% as singletons. The sequenced sample was uninvolved lung tissue not adjacent to the tumor. The receptors stem from a human donor with non-small cell lung cancer. The CDR3 runs from the conserved cysteine through the conserved F or W. The D gene is left open where the match is weak. Size is stated for part of the rows, as once, few or many counts, or as a class when the clone is expanded.

J gene	D gene	CDR3 length	V gene	clone size	CDR3 DNA	CDR3 protein
TRBJ2-1	TRBD2	16	TRBV6-1	.	TGTGCCAGCAGTGGACTAAGCGGGAGCGACTACAATGAGCAGTTCTTC	CASSGLSGSDYNEQFF
TRBJ2-1	.	15	TRBV11-2	.	TGTGCCAGCAGCTTAGACGGGATCTCCTACAATGAGCAGTTCTTC	CASSLDGISYNEQFF
TRBJ1-1	TRBD1	14	TRBV6-5	.	TGTGCCAGCAGTTGGGCAGGGGGACGCACTGAAGCTTTCTTT	CASSWAGGRTEAFF
TRBJ2-3	TRBD2	15	TRBV6-6	few	TGTGCCAGCAGTGGGACTAGCGGGGGTGCATATACGCAGTATTTT	CASSGTSGGAYTQYF
TRBJ2-4	.	13	TRBV28	.	TGTGCCAGCAGTACGGGGAATGGGAACATTCAGTACTTC	CASSTGNGNIQYF
TRBJ2-3	TRBD2	15	TRBV30	few	TGTGCCTGGAGACCCGGGACTAGCGGAACAGATACGCAGTATTTT	CAWRPGTSGTDTQYF
TRBJ1-4	.	14	TRBV11-2	.	TGTGCCAGCAGCTTGAACAGGAGAAATGAAAAACTGTTTTTT	CASSLNRRNEKLFF
TRBJ1-1	.	14	TRBV5-1	.	TGCGCCAGCAGCATTGGTGGCATGAACACTGAAGCTTTCTTT	CASSIGGMNTEAFF
TRBJ1-2	.	16	TRBV5-1	.	TGCGCCAGCAGCTTATACCTCAAATCTGCCGCCGCAGGGTACACCTTC	CASSLYLKSAAAGYTF
TRBJ1-1	.	12	TRBV30	.	TGTGCCTGGAGTTCCGGTGACACTGAAGCTTTCTTT	CAWSSGDTEAFF
TRBJ2-3	.	14	TRBV10-3	.	TGTGCCATCAGCCAGTCCTTGGGCACAGATACGCAGTATTTT	CAISQSLGTDTQYF
TRBJ2-2	TRBD2	17	TRBV13	.	TGTGCCAGCAGCTTAGGGCTAGCGGGAGGGCTCAGCGGGGAGCTGTTTTTT	CASSLGLAGGLSGELFF
TRBJ1-2	TRBD1	14	TRBV7-9	.	TGTGCCAGCAGCTTAGACAGGGGGCTCGATGGCTACACCTTC	CASSLDRGLDGYTF
TRBJ2-7	.	13	TRBV18	.	TGTGCCAGCTCACCAGGGACCTTGCTCGAGCAGTACTTC	CASSPGTLLEQYF
TRBJ2-3	TRBD2	13	TRBV29-1	.	TGCAGCGGGACTAGCGGGAGCTCAGATACGCAGTATTTT	CSGTSGSSDTQYF
TRBJ2-3	TRBD1	14	TRBV9	.	TGTGCCAGCAGCGTATTCCAGGGGGCAGATACGCAGTATTTT	CASSVFQGADTQYF
TRBJ2-7	.	12	TRBV27	.	TGTGCCAGCAGTTTAACAGGTGGGGAGCAGTACTTC	CASSLTGGEQYF
TRBJ1-1	TRBD1	13	TRBV10-3	once	TGTGCCATTAGGGGACAGGCTGGGACTGAAGCTTTCTTT	CAIRGQAGTEAFF
TRBJ1-1	.	14	TRBV6-1	few	TGTGCCAGCAGGCTAGAGGGTATGAACACTGAAGCTTTCTTT	CASRLEGMNTEAFF
TRBJ1-3	.	11	TRBV14	.	TGTGCCAGCAGCCAAGAAGGCACCATATATTTT	CASSQEGTIYF
TRBJ2-1	.	12	TRBV29-1	.	TGCAGCGTTGAAGGGGATACAAATGAGCAGTTCTTC	CSVEGDTNEQFF
TRBJ2-1	.	17	TRBV10-3	.	TGTGCCATCAGTGATCTTGGGACTTCCAGCTCCTACAATGAGCAGTTCTTC	CAISDLGTSSSYNEQFF
TRBJ2-2	.	15	TRBV15	.	TGTGCCACCAGCAGAGACGGAGAGGAAATAGGGGAGCTGTTTTTT	CATSRDGEEIGELFF
TRBJ1-1	.	13	TRBV6-5	.	TGTGCCAGCATTTCCCCTCTTGGGTCGGAAGCTTTCTTT	CASISPLGSEAFF
TRBJ2-7	.	12	TRBV5-1	.	TGCGCCAGCAGCCCCTCTGACTACGAGCAGTACTTC	CASSPSDYEQYF
TRBJ2-5	.	14	TRBV7-2	.	TGTGCCAGCAAATTATCGGGGGGCGCAGAGACCCAGTACTTC	CASKLSGGAETQYF
TRBJ2-3	TRBD1	15	TRBV2	.	TGTGCCAGCAGGGGACAGTTCATTAGCACAGATACGCAGTATTTT	CASRGQFISTDTQYF
TRBJ1-4	TRBD1	15	TRBV30	.	TGTGCCTGGAGTGCCGGGGGGACAGCCTGGGGGAAACTGTTTTTT	CAWSAGGTAWGKLFF
TRBJ2-3	.	14	TRBV5-5	.	TGTGCCAGCAGCATGGACAGAGGGAAGTATACGCAGTATTTT	CASSMDRGKYTQYF